One T cell receptor beta chain is described in this entry. This clonotype was seen at least ten times. Base quality data are lacking; no much larger clone is found one base away. The sample is drawn from a study of T cells after yellow fever vaccination (dated by TCRdb to the late 2010s). In the study overall: Memory subsets (EM, EMRA, CM and Tscm) were sorted on a BD FACS Aria III using CD3, CD45RA, CCR7 and CD95 staining. Blood samples were taken at several timepoints before and after primary and secondary immunization, and bulk PBMC replicates and cell subsets were isolated. The SMART-Seq v4 Ultra Low Input RNA kit was used to prepare libraries from fractions with low cell numbers. To track T-cell clones before and after primary and booster YFV17D yellow fever vaccination, bulk TCR alpha and beta repertoires were sequenced longitudinally. Memory subsets were sorted on days 0, 15 and 45 and at 18 months following primary vaccination, and on days 0, 15 and 45 following the 30-year booster. Two healthy male donors made up the cohort, one aged 18 to 29 years and the other aged 30 to 39 years.

Per the germline V gene (reference sequence), SGHNT is the CDR1 and YYREEE is the CDR2. The CDR3 runs 16 amino acids, cysteine and phenylalanine included. Only the CDR3 DNA stays, 48 bases, in frame from base 1. Between the V and J ends, shortened by 3 bases and 1 base respectively, the junction contains 15 bases. The investigation overall reported the following: The secondary T-cell response was found to be weaker but faster than the primary response, with a peak reached on day 5 rather than on day 15. FACS-sorted repertoires could contain abundant contaminating clonotypes from the bulk population, so computational filtering was required. Because the study included only two donors, the extent to which the findings can be generalized is limited. On day 0, almost all vaccine-responding clonotypes were below detection in the sorted memory subsets. A small fraction of clonotypes showed up in both the CD4 and CD8 compartments, probably as a result of convergent recombination. After the booster, most clones that had expanded after primary vaccination were detected again (about 95% of CD4 and more than 85% of CD8), suggesting broad maintenance of memory.

TCR cDNA was synthesized by 5'RACE template switching, which introduced a universal primer site and unique molecular identifiers. Priming of cDNA synthesis was performed from both the TCR alpha and TCR beta constant segments. Libraries were amplified in two PCR steps, with sample barcodes and sequencing adapters added in the second step. Sequencing of libraries was done on Illumina HiSeq 2500 (2x100 bp) or NovaSeq (2x150 bp). The original methods were these. MIGEC was used to demultiplex reads and collapse the reads into UMI consensus sequences, and MiXCR was used for V(D)J alignment. Clonotypes responding to the vaccine were identified with edgeR on replicate PBMC samples, with the criteria of FDR below 0.01 and a log2 fold change above 5 up to day 15. Each bulk clonotype received a CD4 or CD8 identity based on whether the sequenced CD4 or CD8 repertoire contained that clonotype at higher abundance. Clonotype frequencies in memory subsets were weighted by FACS-sorted cell numbers to estimate each clone's distribution across memory phenotypes. TCRdb ran its own pipeline on the public reads, namely fastp trimming at Q25 and MiXCR clone calling, and kept in-frame beta chains. Merged by CDR3 protein, the rows form single entries marked with the most common genes and DNA. TCRdb's processing, not the authors' own work, is the source of the V and J calls. Recorded for this sample are 10,000 to 11,000 distinct CDR3 sequences; 4% to 6% of them occurred a single time. The top ten constitute 1.6% of the sample.

The meaning of the sample's treatment or condition label: live attenuated yellow fever vaccine strain. PBMCs were isolated from peripheral blood using a standard Ficoll-Paque protocol. RNA from sorted memory subsets was extracted with the RNeasy Micro Kit. The sequencing here drew on PBMCs, either bulk or a sorted T-cell subset (CD4+, CD8+, memory, or dextramer-sorted; not recorded which), taken around 16 days after the first yellow fever vaccination. The chain is made from TRBV5-4 and TRBJ2-3; the D assignment is uncertain and may be TRBD1 or TRBD2, with 5 bases supporting each. The clonotype comes from a man aged 18 to 29 who received the YFV17D yellow fever vaccine. Here the CDR3 is given as CASSWARGGGTDTQYF. The DNA sequence reads TGTGCCAGCAGCTGGGCGAGGGGTGGGGGCACAGATACGCAGTATTTT.